The 11 T cell receptor beta chains listed next were all sequenced from one sample in a study of T cell responses to AZD1222 COVID-19 vaccine. Data came from immunoSEQ multiplex PCR; TCRdb stores just in-frame clones and leaves some out. The sample carries fewer than 150,000 clones, roughly 88% recorded once. The starting material was peripheral blood, obtained 28 days after the second AZD1222 dose. All receptors derive from an adult who received the AZD1222 COVID-19 vaccine.

The chain uses TRBV6-2 or TRBV6-3 and TRBJ1-5, with D tentatively TRBD1 (6 bases). Trimming stripped 7 bases from V and 2 bases from J, with 15 bases between. The CDR3 covers 15 residues. Looked up from germline, CDR1 is MNHEY and CDR2 is SVGEGT. The CDR3 loop is CASTPRGAGNQPQHF. For the CDR3, the DNA is TGTGCCAGCACCCCCCGGGGGGCTGGCAATCAGCCCCAGCATTTT.

The CDR3 coding sequence is TGTGCCAGGTTAAGACAGGGGAGTTTAACCGGGGAGCTGTTTTTT. It specifies CARLRQGSLTGELFF. The chain uses TRBV3-1 (or the pseudogene TRBV3-2) and TRBJ2-2; 8 bases line up with TRBD1. Germline V lookup: CDR1 LGHDT, CDR2 YNNKEL (reference sequence). This CDR3 contains 15 residues. The trim removed 9 bases at V and 5 bases at J, leaving 11 bases unmatched.

The V call is TRBV6-5, the J call TRBJ1-4; D is perhaps TRBD1 (5 bases). The CDR3 totals 15 residues. V gave up 6 bases and J gave up 3 bases, with 14 bases separating them. Germline V gene data show CDR1 as MNHEY and CDR2 as SVGAGI. CDR3 loop: CASRALWGSNEKLFF. CDR3 nucleotide sequence: TGTGCCAGCAGAGCACTATGGGGCTCTAATGAAAAACTGTTTTTT.

The chain employs TRBV14 and TRBJ2-1; the D gene could be TRBD1 or TRBD2 (5 bases each). CDR1 and CDR2 from the germline V gene are SGHDN and FVKESK. CDR3 length equals 17 residues. V was trimmed by 4 bases and J by 7 bases, leaving 23 bases between them. The chain's CDR3 is CASSPLGPSTHRNEQFF. The CDR3 DNA reads as TGTGCCAGCAGCCCCTTGGGACCCTCAACCCATCGGAATGAGCAGTTCTTC.

This clone was detected only once. This rearrangement joins TRBV5-4 to TRBJ2-2; a possible D gene is TRBD1 (7 bases). The germline gives CDR1 SGHNT, CDR2 YYREEE (reference sequence). The CDR3 extends over 16 amino acids. V lost 2 bases, J lost 4 bases, and 15 bases lay in between. CDR3 in amino acids: CASSFPDREATGELFF. The CDR3 nucleotides read TGTGCCAGCAGCTTTCCCGACAGGGAGGCCACCGGGGAGCTGTTTTTT.

The V and J genes are TRBV6-5 and TRBJ2-7, with D possibly being TRBD2 (5 bases). In germline, CDR1 is MNHEY, CDR2 SVGAGI. Trimming left V 0 bases short and J 0 bases short, with 9 bases between. CDR3 size: 15 residues. This CDR3 is CASSYSILGSYEQYF. In DNA form, the CDR3 reads TGTGCCAGCAGTTACTCGATACTAGGCTCCTACGAGCAGTACTTC.

The rearrangement uses TRBV10-3 and TRBJ1-5, with unresolved D. The V gene's germline CDR1 is ENHRY and CDR2 SYGVKD. This CDR3 has 17 residues. Trimming left V 0 bases short and J 1 base short, with 13 bases between. CDR3 DNA: TGTGCCATCAGTGAGTCTGTGGGGATTTTAAGCAATCAGCCCCAGCATTTT. Translated: CAISESVGILSNQPQHF.

In its sample, this clone was seen many times. J is TRBJ1-5 and V is TRBV6-1; 7 nucleotides align to TRBD1. The CDR3 is 15 residues long. Germline values: CDR1 MNHNS, CDR2 SASEGT. J gave up 2 bases and V 1 base, and 2 bases lay outside the gene matches. CDR3 nucleotide sequence: TGTGCCAGCAGTGAAGAAACAGGGGGCAATCAGCCCCAGCATTTT. Its translation is CASSEETGGNQPQHF.

The J gene is TRBJ2-1, the V gene TRBV7-6; D may be TRBD2 (7 bases). CDR1 and CDR2 (germline): SGHVS, FNYEAQ. The CDR3 runs to 14 residues. Trimming took 3 bases from V and 5 from J, leaving 11 bases between them. As DNA, the CDR3 is TGTGCCAGCAGCTTCGGGGGGCCCCACAATGAGCAGTTCTTC. It codes for CASSFGGPHNEQFF.

V gene TRBV2 combines with J gene TRBJ2-7; TRBD2 aligns across 11 bases. CDR1 and CDR2 (germline): SNHLY, FYNNEI. Trimming at V came to 6 bases and at J to 6 bases, leaving 10 bases not matched to a gene. The CDR3 consists of 15 residues. CDR3 in amino acids: CASRPFSGRASEQYF. CDR3 DNA sequence: TGTGCCAGCAGGCCCTTTAGCGGGAGGGCCTCCGAGCAGTACTTC.

V gene TRBV6-5 combines with J gene TRBJ1-2; maybe TRBD1 (5 bases). Germline V gives CDR1 MNHEY, CDR2 SVGAGI. The CDR3 has 15 residues. Trimming cost V 2 bases and J 0 bases, with 10 bases left between them. The CDR3 reads CASSYGQGANYGYTF. The DNA for the CDR3 is TGTGCCAGCAGTTACGGCCAGGGAGCTAACTATGGCTACACCTTC.